Below, 32 T cell receptor beta chains from the same sample are listed, as sequenced in a study of OX40 agonist ivuxolimab in advanced cancers. TCRdb's table, derived via immunoSEQ multiplex PCR, lists solely in-frame clones and lacks some. The data hold approximately 76,000 clones, with roughly 85% observed a single time. The sample was CD4+ or CD8+ T cells sorted from blood, taken in a trial of the OX40 agonist ivuxolimab. These receptors came from an adult with an advanced solid tumor such as melanoma, head and neck, liver or kidney cancer.

This clone was seen only once. The rearrangement joins TRBV4-1 to TRBJ1-4; D gene ambiguous. V lost 3 bases to trimming and J lost 2 bases, with 10 bases between them. Germline V gene sequence: CDR1 MGHRA, CDR2 YSYEKL. The CDR3 loop spans 15 amino acids. As DNA, the CDR3 is TGCGCCAGCAGCCATCCCGTTAGGACTAATGAAAAACTGTTTTTT. Translating it yields CASSHPVRTNEKLFF.

CDR3 residues: CASSKDPGPGEKLFF. CDR3 bases: TGTGCCAGCAGCAAAGACCCAGGCCCCGGTGAAAAACTGTTTTTT. The rearrangement uses TRBV5-4 and TRBJ1-4; unclear D gene. Between the trimmed V and J ends, which lost 4 bases and 7 bases, there was a span of 17 bases. Germline V lookup: CDR1 SGHNT, CDR2 YYREEE (reference sequence). The CDR3 runs 15 residues.

Only one count was recorded for this clone. CDR3 loop: CASSYTPSRAGGSDTQYF. The DNA of the CDR3 is TGTGCCAGCAGTTATACTCCATCCAGGGCGGGGGGGTCAGATACGCAGTATTTT. This sequence joins TRBV27 and TRBJ2-3; the match to TRBD2 covers 9 bases. The germline CDR1 and CDR2 sequences are MNHEY and SMNVEV (reference sequence). V lost 4 bases to trimming and J lost 4 bases; unmatched junction nucleotides: 15. CDR3 length: 18 residues.

The CDR3 bases are TGTGCCAGCAGCCAAGAGGGGCGTGGCCGGGGCGGCGGGGAGCTGTTTTTT. Its protein is CASSQEGRGRGGGELFF. The chain is built from TRBV4-2 and TRBJ2-2, with D perhaps TRBD1 or TRBD2 (5 bases each). This CDR3 comprises 17 residues. V was trimmed by 0 bases and J by 7 bases, leaving 18 bases between them. Germline V gene lookup returns CDR1 LGHNA and CDR2 YNFKEQ.

J is TRBJ2-5 and V is TRBV7-2; the D gene is possibly TRBD1 (5 bases). Germline CDR1 reads SGHTA; CDR2 reads FQGNSA. CDR3 size: 12 residues. V lost 5 bases, J lost 8 bases, and 12 bases lay in between. Written as DNA, the CDR3 is TGTGCCAGCAGCCCAGGGTGGGGCACCCAGTACTTC. This sequence encodes CASSPGWGTQYF.

This clone was recorded only once. The rearrangement joins TRBV29-1 to TRBJ2-7; 7 bases are a match to TRBD1. This CDR3 is built from 13 residues. Germline CDR1 SQVTM, CDR2 ANQGSEA. Germline trimming cut 6 bases from V and 4 bases from J; bases unmatched to any gene: 9. Here the CDR3 reads CSVAIRQGYEQYF. The CDR3 nucleotides are TGCAGCGTAGCGATAAGACAGGGTTACGAGCAGTACTTC.

This chain connects TRBV6-5 to TRBJ2-7; weak D call: TRBD2 (5 bases). V was cut by 5 bases and J by 0 bases, with 14 bases left in between. Germline V gene data show CDR1 as MNHEY and CDR2 as SVGAGI. The CDR3 runs 15 residues. CDR3 amino acids: CASSHNQAGSYEQYF. For the CDR3, the DNA is TGTGCCAGCAGTCATAATCAGGCGGGCTCCTACGAGCAGTACTTC.

This clone occurred a few times. For the CDR3, the DNA is TGTGCCTGGAGTGTAGGGTCGGGACAGCCCCAGCATTTT. This translates into CAWSVGSGQPQHF. The chain couples TRBV30 to TRBJ1-5; D is undetermined. Trimming removed 0 bases from V and 7 bases from J, with 10 bases in between. Germline lookup yields CDR1 GTSNPN and CDR2 SVGIG (reference sequence). The CDR3 covers 13 residues. Together with reference TRBV30 and TRBJ1-5, the CDR3 gives the full variable domain: SQTIHQWPATLVQPVGSPLSLECTVEGTSNPNLYWYRQAAGRGLQLLFYSVGIGQISSEVPQNLSASRPQDRQFILSSKKLLLSDSGFYLCAWSVGSGQPQHFGDGTRLSIL.

This clone was counted a single time. This chain joins TRBV5-1 and TRBJ2-5, with 7 bases lining up with TRBD2. Germline V gene sequence: CDR1 SGHRS, CDR2 YFSETQ. The CDR3 consists of 14 residues. The V and J ends lost 3 bases and 2 bases, in that order; junction bases with no gene match: 4. Here the CDR3 DNA reads TGCGCCAGCAGCTCAACTAGCGCTCAAGAGACCCAGTACTTC. It translates to CASSSTSAQETQYF.

At least ten counts were recorded for this clone. This rearrangement joins TRBV10-3 to TRBJ1-1; no reliable D call. This CDR3 has 13 residues. V was clipped by 6 bases and J by 4 bases, with 12 bases between them. Per germline, CDR1 ENHRY and CDR2 SYGVKD. For the CDR3, the DNA is TGTGCCATCAGAGGACCCTCGACCACTGAAGCTTTCTTT. Its translation is CAIRGPSTTEAFF.

This sequence joins TRBV18 and TRBJ2-7, with TRBD1 matching over 9 bases. The trim removed 3 bases at V and 5 bases at J, leaving 2 bases unmatched. The germline V gene encodes CDR1 KGHSH and CDR2 LQKENI. The CDR3 contains 13 residues. The DNA of the CDR3 is TGTGCCAGCTCACCGGGACAGGGTAACGAGCAGTACTTC. This codes for CASSPGQGNEQYF.

The V and J genes are TRBV5-4 and TRBJ2-3; 7 bases match TRBD2. CDR3 length: 15 amino acids. Germline CDR1 SGHNT, CDR2 YYREEE (reference sequence). The V and J ends lost 2 bases and 2 bases, in that order; junction bases with no gene match: 5. The CDR3 region is CASSFRDYYTDTQYF. The CDR3 DNA follows: TGTGCCAGCAGCTTCCGGGACTACTACACAGATACGCAGTATTTT.

The chain carries TRBV7-8 and TRBJ1-2; 8 bases agree with TRBD1. Germline V gene data show CDR1 as SGHVS and CDR2 as FQNEAQ. The CDR3 extends over 15 amino acids. J lost 6 bases, V lost 5 bases, and 11 bases had no gene match. The CDR3 bases are TGTGCCAGCAGCCCCCAGACAGGGGCCATCAATGGCTACACCTTC. Protein sequence: CASSPQTGAINGYTF.

This chain connects TRBV5-5 to TRBJ2-1; 10 nucleotides match TRBD2. The V segment lost 6 bases and the J segment 12 bases; nucleotides outside the gene matches: 18. The length of the CDR3 is 16 residues. Germline CDR1 reads SGHKS; CDR2 reads YYEKEE (reference sequence). This chain's CDR3 is CASIIPGLAGASGQFF. CDR3 DNA sequence: TGTGCCAGCATCATACCCGGGCTAGCGGGGGCGTCGGGGCAGTTCTTC.

J is TRBJ1-5 and V is TRBV7-2; 7 bases align to TRBD1. The trim removed 5 bases at V and 6 bases at J, leaving 7 bases unmatched. CDR3 length: 14 residues. Germline assignment: CDR1 SGHTA and CDR2 FQGNSA. CDR3 loop: CASSVTGYGQPQHF. CDR3 in DNA: TGTGCCAGCAGCGTGACAGGGTACGGTCAGCCCCAGCATTTT.

The DNA of the CDR3 is TGTGCCAGCAGTTATCCAGGGGGATGGGAGACCCAGTACTTC. This translates into CASSYPGGWETQYF. V gene TRBV6-6 combines with J gene TRBJ2-5; 7 bases align to TRBD1. The CDR3 totals 14 residues. Germline CDR1 and CDR2: MNHNY and SVGAGI (reference sequence). Trimming at V came to 3 bases and at J to 5 bases, leaving 6 bases not matched to a gene.

The chain employs TRBV19 and TRBJ2-7, with D perhaps TRBD1 (5 bases). V shed 6 bases and J shed 7 bases, with 16 bases lying between them. CDR1 LNHDA and CDR2 SQIVND come from the germline V gene (reference sequence). The CDR3 covers 13 residues. CDR3 residues: CASRQVTSDEQYF. Here the CDR3 DNA reads TGTGCCAGTAGACAGGTGACATCCGATGAGCAGTACTTC.

The chain links TRBV2 to TRBJ1-5; perhaps TRBD1 as D (5 bases). V was cut by 6 bases and J by 10 bases, with 19 bases left in between. Germline CDR1 SNHLY, CDR2 FYNNEI. The CDR3 runs to 14 residues. The CDR3 here is CASRLDTPSDPQHF. For the CDR3, the DNA is TGTGCCAGCAGATTGGACACCCCTAGCGATCCCCAGCATTTT.

The chain links TRBV19 to TRBJ2-3; 8 positions agree with TRBD2. CDR1 is LNHDA, CDR2 SQIVND, per germline (reference sequence). The junction had 13 bases not matched to a gene; V was cut back by 7 bases and J by 7 bases. The CDR3 is 15 residues long. The CDR3 here is CASTLSAGGGNTQYF. DNA of the CDR3: TGTGCCAGTACCCTCTCCGCGGGGGGTGGGAATACGCAGTATTTT.

The chain links TRBV19 to TRBJ2-2; D is unclear. The germline gives CDR1 LNHDA, CDR2 SQIVND (reference sequence). The length of the CDR3 is 12 residues. Between the trimmed V and J ends, which lost 7 bases and 0 bases, there was a span of 3 bases. CDR3 protein: CASNPNTGELFF. In DNA form, the CDR3 reads TGTGCCAGTAATCCGAACACCGGGGAGCTGTTTTTT.

The chain combines TRBV18 with TRBJ2-7, with 8 positions matching TRBD2. The germline V gene encodes CDR1 KGHSH and CDR2 LQKENI. CDR3 length equals 15 residues. J lost 6 bases, V lost 4 bases, and 11 bases had no gene match. CDR3 coding DNA: TGTGCCAGCTCACAAGTCAGCGGGGGCGAAGTCGAGCAGTACTTC. Translation: CASSQVSGGEVEQYF. The complete variable domain, with remaining parts taken from reference TRBV18 and TRBJ2-7, reads NAGVMQNPRHLVRRRGQEARLRCSPMKGHSHVYWYRQLPEEGLKFMVYLQKENIIDESGMPKERFSAEFPKEGPSILRIQQVVRGDSAAYFCASSQVSGGEVEQYFGPGTRLTVT.

This clone occurred once. This chain joins TRBV5-6 and TRBJ2-2; TRBD1 matches 12 bases. This CDR3 region has 14 residues. Per germline, CDR1 SGHDT and CDR2 YYEEEE. J was trimmed by 7 bases and V by 8 bases; bases with no gene match: 6. The DNA for the CDR3 is TGTGCCAGTACCGGGACAGGGGGCATCGGGGAGCTGTTTTTT. Protein product: CASTGTGGIGELFF.

This chain uses TRBV4-3 with TRBJ2-1; D gene uncertain. This CDR3 spans 13 amino acids. Germline CDR1 LGHNA, CDR2 YSLEER. Trimming left V 4 bases short and J 6 bases short, with 10 bases between. The CDR3 is CASSLDPVNEQFF. The CDR3 DNA reads as TGCGCCAGCAGCCTAGACCCTGTCAATGAGCAGTTCTTC.

The CDR3 region is CASSIATGSSTDTQYF. The CDR3 DNA reads as TGTGCCAGTAGTATAGCGACAGGCTCTAGCACAGATACGCAGTATTTT. The chain has TRBV19 and TRBJ2-3; tentatively, D is TRBD1 (6 bases). V lost 1 base to trimming and J lost 0 bases, with 11 bases between them. Looked up from germline, CDR1 is LNHDA and CDR2 is SQIVND (reference sequence). The CDR3 has 16 amino acids.

Of note for this clone: At one end the junction does not follow the germline gene, possibly because of a read error. CDR3 nucleotide sequence: TGTGGCAGCAGCCCATCCGGGGGACAATCCTTCTCCTACGAGCAGTACTTC. It specifies CGSSPSGGQSFSYEQYF. The rearrangement joins TRBV27 to TRBJ2-7; D tentatively reads TRBD1 or TRBD2 (6 bases each). There are 17 residues in the CDR3. Per the germline V gene, CDR1 is MNHEY and CDR2 is SMNVEV (reference sequence).

The rearrangement links TRBV19 to TRBJ1-1, with no clear D. CDR1 and CDR2 (germline): LNHDA, SQIVND (reference sequence). The CDR3 loop spans 13 amino acids. The V end lost 7 bases, the J end lost 1 base, and 10 bases lay between the germline ends. CDR3 nucleotide sequence: TGTGCCAGTAAAGACAACCAGAACACTGAAGCTTTCTTT. Protein sequence: CASKDNQNTEAFF.

The V gene is TRBV11-1, the J gene TRBJ2-3; 7 bases are shared with TRBD2. Per the germline V gene, CDR1 is SGHAT and CDR2 is FQDESV (reference sequence). Trimming at V came to 5 bases and at J to 6 bases, leaving 14 bases not matched to a gene. This CDR3 contains 16 residues. DNA for the CDR3: TGTGCCAGCAGCAGTGGCCTGGGAGGGCCGGGGGATACGCAGTATTTT. It translates to CASSSGLGGPGDTQYF. The full variable domain, with the rest looked up from reference TRBV11-1 and TRBJ2-3, is EAEVAQSPRYKITEKSQAVAFWCDPISGHATLYWYRQILGQGPELLVQFQDESVVDDSQLPKDRFSAERLKGVDSTLKIQPAELGDSAMYLCASSSGLGGPGDTQYFGPGTRLTVL.

The V call is TRBV18, the J call TRBJ1-5; no firm D call. Trimming took 2 bases from V and 1 from J, leaving 9 bases between them. The length of the CDR3 is 15 residues. From germline, CDR1 is KGHSH and CDR2 LQKENI. CDR3 residues: CASSPVEPSNQPQHF. DNA of the CDR3: TGTGCCAGCTCACCAGTAGAACCGAGCAATCAGCCCCAGCATTTT.

The chain employs TRBV30 and TRBJ1-5; no clear D. The V end lost 1 base, the J end lost 2 bases, and 6 bases lay between the germline ends. CDR1 and CDR2 (germline): GTSNPN, SVGIG (reference sequence). The CDR3 has 13 residues. The CDR3 DNA reads as TGTGCCTGGAGTGAGTCCGGCAATCAGCCCCAGCATTTT. Protein product: CAWSESGNQPQHF.

This clone was detected a few times. V usage is TRBV5-4 and J usage is TRBJ2-1; the match to TRBD1 covers 8 bases. Germline CDR1 and CDR2: SGHNT and YYREEE (reference sequence). This CDR3 region has 16 residues. V was pared by 5 bases and J by 9 bases, with 16 bases of the junction left unmatched. The CDR3 region is CASRKEAGDRRGEQFF. The CDR3 region has the DNA TGTGCCAGCAGAAAGGAGGCCGGGGACAGGAGAGGTGAGCAGTTCTTC.

This chain uses TRBV6-6 with TRBJ2-7, with D possibly TRBD1 on 5 matching bases. This CDR3 comprises 14 residues. With 4 bases removed from V and 2 bases from J, the gap between germline ends came to 12 bases. Per germline, CDR1 MNHNY and CDR2 SVGAGI (reference sequence). The CDR3 protein is CASSWHRQTYEQYF. The CDR3 DNA is TGTGCCAGCAGTTGGCACAGACAGACCTACGAGCAGTACTTC.

The V and J genes are TRBV11-2 and TRBJ2-4, with no clear D. Germline loops: CDR1 SGHAT, CDR2 FQNNGV. The CDR3 totals 16 residues. V was shortened by 4 bases and J by 7 bases, with 20 bases between the two germline ends. The CDR3 spells CASSSLRWKSSNIQYF. The CDR3 DNA reads as TGTGCCAGCAGCTCCCTAAGGTGGAAGAGTTCGAACATTCAGTACTTC.